These 32 T cell receptor beta chains came from one sample sequenced in a study of OX40 agonist ivuxolimab in advanced cancers. The table came from immunoSEQ multiplex PCR; TCRdb's copy has only in-frame clones and leaves some out. Here the sample spans some 48,000 clones, 79% being singletons. This material consisted of CD4+ or CD8+ T cells sorted from blood, taken in a trial of the OX40 agonist ivuxolimab. Source of these receptors: an adult with an advanced solid tumor such as melanoma, head and neck, liver or kidney cancer.

The chain recombines TRBV11-2 with TRBJ2-3, with D tentatively TRBD2 (6 bases). Germline-derived CDR1 and CDR2 are SGHAT and FQNNGV. V shed 3 bases and J shed 3 bases, with 7 bases lying between them. This CDR3 has 13 amino acids. The CDR3 loop reads CASSFRGTDTQYF. In DNA form, the CDR3 reads TGTGCCAGCAGCTTTCGGGGGACAGATACGCAGTATTTT.

The chain joins TRBV28 to TRBJ1-2; D not certain. The germline gives CDR1 MDHEN, CDR2 SYDVKM. Trimming took 9 bases from V and 4 from J, leaving 15 bases between them. This CDR3 region has 13 residues. The CDR3 sequence is CASKKQILYGYTF. In nucleotides, the CDR3 is TGTGCCAGTAAAAAACAGATTCTCTATGGCTACACCTTC.

This clone was seen a few times. The genes are TRBV28 and TRBJ1-5; D is ambiguous. Trimming pared 8 bases from V and 0 bases from J, leaving 5 bases between. Germline CDR1 and CDR2: MDHEN and SYDVKM. The CDR3 consists of 12 residues. CDR3 sequence: CASFISNQPQHF. The CDR3 DNA is TGTGCCAGCTTCATTAGCAATCAGCCCCAGCATTTT.

The V and J genes are TRBV28 and TRBJ2-7, with TRBD1 matching 8 bases. The V and J ends lost 5 bases and 7 bases, in that order; junction bases with no gene match: 7. This CDR3 region has 13 residues. Germline V gene sequence: CDR1 MDHEN, CDR2 SYDVKM. CDR3 protein: CASSPGQGWEQYF. The CDR3 DNA sequence: TGTGCCAGCAGTCCCGGACAGGGATGGGAGCAGTACTTC.

This chain uses TRBV10-3 with TRBJ2-1; 7 bases agree with TRBD2. The V gene's germline CDR1 is ENHRY and CDR2 SYGVKD. Trimming at V came to 6 bases and at J to 5 bases, leaving 13 bases not matched to a gene. This CDR3 is 16 amino acids long. The CDR3 reads CAISGMGGAGNNEQFF. The CDR3 coding sequence is TGTGCCATCAGCGGGATGGGAGGAGCGGGGAACAATGAGCAGTTCTTC.

This chain links TRBV5-4 with TRBJ2-5, with 8 bases matching TRBD1. V shed 2 bases, J shed 5 bases, and the junction held 5 bases outside the gene matches. The V gene's germline CDR1 is SGHNT and CDR2 YYREEE (reference sequence). The CDR3 length is 14 residues. The CDR3 spells CASSFQGAGETQYF. The CDR3 bases are TGTGCCAGCAGCTTTCAGGGGGCGGGTGAGACCCAGTACTTC. Variable domain in full (rest from reference TRBV5-4 and TRBJ2-5): ETGVTQSPTHLIKTRGQQVTLRCSSQSGHNTVSWYQQALGQGPQFIFQYYREEENGRGNFPPRFSGLQFPNYSSELNVNALELDDSALYLCASSFQGAGETQYFGPGTRLLVL.

For the CDR3, the DNA is TGCAGCGTTGGGACAGGGACTTCCTACGAGCAGTACTTC. Encoded protein: CSVGTGTSYEQYF. The V and J genes are TRBV29-1 and TRBJ2-7; 8 bases fit TRBD1. The CDR3 loop spans 13 amino acids. Germline V gene data show CDR1 as SQVTM and CDR2 as ANQGSEA. J was trimmed by 1 base and V by 4 bases; bases with no gene match: 3.

The chain uses TRBV6-1 and TRBJ2-7, with D maybe TRBD1 (5 bases). The CDR3 spans 12 residues. With 5 bases removed from V and 2 bases from J, the gap between germline ends came to 7 bases. Germline CDR1 reads MNHNS; CDR2 reads SASEGT. This chain's CDR3 is CASSSTAYEQYF. CDR3 DNA: TGTGCCAGCAGTTCGACAGCCTACGAGCAGTACTTC.

This clone was seen just once. The V call is TRBV6-6, the J call TRBJ2-6, with TRBD1 as a possible D gene (5 bases). CDR1 and CDR2 from the germline V gene are MNHNY and SVGAGI (reference sequence). The CDR3 covers 16 residues. The V gene lost 2 bases and the J gene lost 1 base, with 9 bases spanning the gap. The CDR3 nucleotides read TGTGCCAGCAGTTACCCCGCAGGGTCTGGGGCCAACGTCCTGACTTTC. Translating it yields CASSYPAGSGANVLTF.

This chain joins TRBV6-8 and TRBJ1-4; TRBD1 aligns across 7 bases. The CDR3 is 15 residues long. Unmatched junction bases numbered 7, after V lost 5 bases and J lost 4 bases. The germline V gene has CDR1 MNHGY and CDR2 SAAAGT. CDR3 sequence reads: CASSRRGQDNEKLFF. The CDR3 DNA reads as TGTGCCAGCAGTCGAAGGGGGCAGGATAATGAAAAACTGTTTTTT.

V usage is TRBV19 and J usage is TRBJ2-6; D not certain. The CDR3 extends over 15 amino acids. CDR1 LNHDA and CDR2 SQIVND come from the germline V gene (reference sequence). V lost 5 bases and J 2 bases, leaving 10 bases between the germline ends. The CDR3 DNA follows: TGTGCCAGTAGTCCCAACGATGCTGGGGCCAACGTCCTGACTTTC. Amino acid sequence: CASSPNDAGANVLTF.

For the CDR3, the DNA is TGTGCCAGCAGCTTACAGCTAGCGGACACAGATACGCAGTATTTT. Translated, it gives CASSLQLADTDTQYF. This chain uses TRBV7-2 with TRBJ2-3, with 7 bases matching TRBD2. V dropped 2 bases and J dropped 2; count of bases not matched to a gene: 4. This CDR3 has 15 amino acids. In germline, CDR1 is SGHTA, CDR2 FQGNSA.

J is TRBJ1-3 and V is TRBV5-1; D is unclear. V lost 0 bases and J 4 bases, leaving 8 bases between the germline ends. Germline assignment: CDR1 SGHRS and CDR2 YFSETQ. CDR3 length: 14 residues. The DNA for the CDR3 is TGCGCCAGCAGCTTGGAAGCAGCCGGAAACACCATATATTTT. As protein: CASSLEAAGNTIYF.

The rearrangement joins TRBV7-6 to TRBJ1-3; tentatively, D is TRBD1 (6 bases). Trimming cost V 5 bases and J 4 bases, with 9 bases left between them. Germline V gene lookup returns CDR1 SGHVS and CDR2 FNYEAQ. This CDR3 contains 13 residues. The CDR3 DNA reads TGTGCCAGCAGCACGGACAGAGGAAACACCATATATTTT. Translated: CASSTDRGNTIYF.

The chain joins TRBV6-5 to TRBJ1-5, with a possible D match to TRBD1 (6 bases). V lost 3 bases and J lost 5, with 14 bases in between. CDR1 MNHEY and CDR2 SVGAGI come from the germline V gene. CDR3 size: 15 residues. The CDR3, as DNA: TGTGCCAGCAGTTATTCGACAGGAGCGGATCAGCCCCAGCATTTT. It yields the protein CASSYSTGADQPQHF.

The count of this clone is one. The chain recombines TRBV28 with TRBJ2-1; 11 bases line up with TRBD2. The CDR3 is 13 residues long. V shed 7 bases and J 10 bases; nucleotides not matched to a gene: 6. In germline, CDR1 is MDHEN, CDR2 SYDVKM. The CDR3 spells CASKVAGGNEQFF. DNA for the CDR3: TGTGCCAGCAAGGTAGCGGGGGGGAACGAGCAGTTCTTC.

This clone appeared once. CDR3 protein: CASSPTGNQPQHF. The CDR3, as DNA: TGTGCCAGCAGCCCGACAGGGAATCAGCCCCAGCATTTT. This chain uses TRBV7-9 with TRBJ1-5, with 7 bases fitting TRBD1. CDR1 is SEHNR, CDR2 FQNEAQ, per germline (reference sequence). Trimming removed 5 bases from V and 4 bases from J; junction bases left unmatched: 2. There are 13 residues in the CDR3.

In its sample, this clone was seen once. CDR3 sequence (DNA): TGCGCCAGCAGCTTGGCGGGCCGGGAGACCCAGTACTTC. This encodes CASSLAGRETQYF. The chain links TRBV5-1 to TRBJ2-5; D is uncertain. The V end was cut by 0 bases, the J end by 5 bases, with 8 bases between. Germline V gene lookup returns CDR1 SGHRS and CDR2 YFSETQ. CDR3 length: 13 residues.

The chain links TRBV19 to TRBJ1-5; D call uncertain. From germline, CDR1 is LNHDA and CDR2 SQIVND (reference sequence). The CDR3 loop spans 14 amino acids. V lost 4 bases to trimming and J lost 5 bases, with 12 bases between them. In nucleotides, the CDR3 is TGTGCCAGTAGTAGTCGGAGGATCGATCAGCCCCAGCATTTT. Translation: CASSSRRIDQPQHF.

The chain combines TRBV4-2 with TRBJ1-3, with D uncertain. The ends were cut back, 1 base at V and 2 bases at J, with 6 bases in the middle. The germline CDR1 and CDR2 sequences are LGHNA and YNFKEQ. The CDR3 covers 14 residues. The CDR3 loop is CASSQVRAGNTIYF. DNA for the CDR3: TGTGCCAGCAGCCAAGTGAGGGCTGGAAACACCATATATTTT.

CDR3 region: CASSSGQQNTEAFF. The CDR3 region has the DNA TGTGCCAGCAGCTCCGGACAGCAGAACACTGAAGCTTTCTTT. The chain is built from TRBV11-3 and TRBJ1-1; D is possibly TRBD1 (6 bases). The V gene lost 4 bases and the J gene lost 1 base, with 10 bases spanning the gap. The CDR3 consists of 14 residues. Germline CDR1 reads SGHNT; CDR2 reads YENEEA.

J is TRBJ1-5 and V is TRBV6-5, with D unclear. The CDR3 is 13 amino acids. Germline values: CDR1 MNHEY, CDR2 SVGAGI. Trimming stripped 8 bases from V and 9 bases from J, with 17 bases between. Here the CDR3 reads CASAAVKDRPQHF. The CDR3 DNA is TGTGCCAGCGCGGCGGTCAAGGATCGGCCCCAGCATTTT.

This chain connects TRBV6-1 to TRBJ1-2; D not resolved. The V gene lost 2 bases and the J gene lost 2 bases, with 6 bases spanning the gap. The length of the CDR3 is 13 residues. The germline gives CDR1 MNHNS, CDR2 SASEGT. Here the CDR3 reads CASSESENYGYTF. The CDR3 coding sequence is TGTGCCAGCAGTGAATCAGAAAACTATGGCTACACCTTC.

V and J are TRBV4-1 and TRBJ1-2; no reliable D call. The germline gives CDR1 MGHRA, CDR2 YSYEKL. The CDR3 consists of 15 residues. V lost 4 bases, J lost 4 bases, and 16 bases lay in between. CDR3 in amino acids: CASSLNSAGRYGYTF. The CDR3, as DNA: TGCGCCAGCAGCCTCAATTCGGCAGGCCGCTATGGCTACACCTTC.

About this clone: At one of its ends the junction is not consistent with the germline gene, which may arise from a read error. CDR3: CASSQDGSGLRAPLHF. The CDR3 nucleotides are TGCGCCAGCAGCCAAGATGGTTCGGGGTTGAGGGCACCCCTCCACTTT. The rearrangement joins TRBV7-9 to TRBJ1-6; D is undetermined. Germline V gene sequence: CDR1 SEHNR, CDR2 FQNEAQ (reference sequence). CDR3 size: 16 residues.

This clone was seen just once. The V call is TRBV25-1, the J call TRBJ1-5, with D perhaps TRBD1 (5 bases). The CDR3 consists of 16 residues. Germline CDR1 MGHDK, CDR2 SYGVNS. The V end was cut by 1 base, the J end by 2 bases, with 12 bases between. This chain's CDR3 is CASSESGVDGNQPQHF. CDR3 in DNA: TGTGCCAGCAGTGAATCGGGGGTGGATGGCAATCAGCCCCAGCATTTT.

As concerns this clone: Germline is not matched at one junction end, which may reflect a read error. The chain links TRBV7-7 to TRBJ2-1, with a possible D match to TRBD2 (5 bases). The CDR3 spans 15 residues. From germline, CDR1 is SSHAT and CDR2 FNYEAQ (reference sequence). The CDR3 loop is CASSGKLGPNNEQFF. In DNA form, the CDR3 reads TGTGCTAGCAGCGGAAAACTGGGTCCCAACAATGAGCAGTTCTTC. Using reference TRBV7-7 and TRBJ2-1 for the parts outside the CDR3, the full variable domain is GAGVSQSPRYKVTKRGQDVTLRCDPISSHATLYWYQQALGQGPEFLTYFNYEAQPDKSGLPSDRFSAERPEGSISTLTIQRTEQRDSAMYRCASSGKLGPNNEQFFGPGTRLTVL.

This clone showed up just a few times. The chain is built from TRBV10-2 and TRBJ2-1; 8 bases map to TRBD2. The CDR3 spans 14 residues. Trimming at V came to 5 bases and at J to 10 bases, leaving 10 bases not matched to a gene. In germline, CDR1 is WSHSY, CDR2 SAAADI. CDR3 in DNA: TGCGCCAGCAGTACGTTAGCGGGGTTGGGGGAGCAGTTCTTC. This codes for CASSTLAGLGEQFF.

This clone was picked up one time. The chain joins TRBV7-2 to TRBJ1-2; D uncertain. Germline CDR1 and CDR2: SGHTA and FQGNSA. This CDR3 is built from 14 residues. Deletions cut 1 base from V and 2 bases from J, with 8 bases between. The CDR3 bases are TGTGCCAGCAGCTTAGAGTCAGGCAACTATGGCTACACCTTC. Protein product: CASSLESGNYGYTF.

The V and J genes are TRBV20-1 and TRBJ1-4; D perhaps matches TRBD1 (6 bases). The V gene lost 6 bases and the J gene lost 7 bases, with 9 bases spanning the gap. Germline CDR1 is DFQATT and CDR2 is SNEGSKA (reference sequence). This CDR3 has 11 amino acids. The CDR3 sequence is CSASRGEKLFF. In DNA, the CDR3 is TGCAGTGCCAGCAGGGGTGAAAAACTGTTTTTT.

The chain carries TRBV5-1 and TRBJ1-2; D gene unclear. This CDR3 region has 14 residues. With 3 bases removed from V and 2 bases from J, the gap between germline ends came to 11 bases. Looked up from germline, CDR1 is SGHRS and CDR2 is YFSETQ. The CDR3 reads CASSSTGQNYGYTF. CDR3 bases: TGCGCCAGCAGCTCTACCGGGCAAAACTATGGCTACACCTTC.

This clone has just a few counts. The rearrangement links TRBV7-8 to TRBJ2-7, with 7 bases identical to TRBD2. This CDR3 is built from 15 residues. Germline loops: CDR1 SGHVS, CDR2 FQNEAQ. With V trimmed by 2 bases and J by 6 bases, 10 bases remained unmatched. The CDR3 nucleotides read TGTGCCAGCAGCTTAAGGGCCGGGTCGGGGGGCGAGCAGTACTTC. Translated, it gives CASSLRAGSGGEQYF.